This TCR beta chain was identified during a study of T-cell reconstitution after alpha-beta-depleted transplantation in children. Preparation of the TCRbeta library was carried out with unique molecular identifiers. One entry per CDR3 protein results from TCRdb running MiXCR on the PCR reads. This sample has approximately 400,000 distinct CDR3 sequences, with about a tenth found just once. This CDR3 has 13 residues. CDR1 and CDR2 from the germline V gene are KGHSH and LQKENI. V lost 3 bases and J 4 bases, leaving 10 bases between the germline ends. This specimen consisted of PBMCs from the stem cell graft donor, obtained from the stem cell graft. The TCR sequence derives from a human donor who donated a stem cell graft to a child with acute myeloid leukemia. This chain links TRBV18 with TRBJ2-7; D not certain. The CDR3 DNA is TGTGCCAGCTCACCTCCGGGCCAATACGAGCAGTACGTC. Amino acid sequence: CASSPPGQYEQYV.